The TCR beta chain under discussion was sequenced for a study of shared clonotypes between healthy human individuals. As for this clone: Its antigen is unidentified.

Study-level results: Specimens sampled were limited to blood, with tissue repertoires likely differing.

The V gene lost 1 base and the J gene lost 3 bases, with 11 bases spanning the gap. The CDR3 runs to 15 residues. CDR1 is SGHRS, CDR2 YFSETQ, per germline. Per the original data handling: ImmunoSEQ junction-only sequences lacked quality scores, so their filtering differed. Profiling relied on immunoSEQ multiplex PCR, and the TCRdb table lists in-frame clones only, not all of them. The DNA was the basis for D and trimming; V, J and clone size are from that table. Of about 2 million clones listed, 85% to 95% are singletons. The chain has TRBV5-1 and TRBJ1-5; a possible D gene is TRBD1 (5 bases). The specimen sequenced was naive CD4+ T cells sorted from blood. Subset denoted: CD45RA+ positively selected. This clonotype originated in a man younger than 35 in good health. The CDR3 reads CASSLSGGINQPQHF. The CDR3 DNA reads TGCGCCAGCAGCTTGTCCGGGGGGATCAATCAGCCCCAGCATTTT.